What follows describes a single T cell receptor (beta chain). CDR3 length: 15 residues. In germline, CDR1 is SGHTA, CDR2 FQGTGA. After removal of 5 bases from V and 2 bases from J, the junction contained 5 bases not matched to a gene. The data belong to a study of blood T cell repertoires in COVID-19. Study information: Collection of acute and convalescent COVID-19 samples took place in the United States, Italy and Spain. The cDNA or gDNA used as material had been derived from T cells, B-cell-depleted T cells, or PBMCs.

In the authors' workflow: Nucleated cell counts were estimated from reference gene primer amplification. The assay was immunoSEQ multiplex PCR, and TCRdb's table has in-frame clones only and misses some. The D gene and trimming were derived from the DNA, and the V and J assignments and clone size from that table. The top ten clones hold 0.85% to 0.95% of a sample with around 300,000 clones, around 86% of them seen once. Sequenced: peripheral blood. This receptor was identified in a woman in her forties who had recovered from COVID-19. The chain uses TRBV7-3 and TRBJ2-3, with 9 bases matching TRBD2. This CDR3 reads CASSRGLAITDTQYF. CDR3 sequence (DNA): TGTGCCAGCAGCCGCGGACTAGCGATCACAGATACGCAGTATTTT.